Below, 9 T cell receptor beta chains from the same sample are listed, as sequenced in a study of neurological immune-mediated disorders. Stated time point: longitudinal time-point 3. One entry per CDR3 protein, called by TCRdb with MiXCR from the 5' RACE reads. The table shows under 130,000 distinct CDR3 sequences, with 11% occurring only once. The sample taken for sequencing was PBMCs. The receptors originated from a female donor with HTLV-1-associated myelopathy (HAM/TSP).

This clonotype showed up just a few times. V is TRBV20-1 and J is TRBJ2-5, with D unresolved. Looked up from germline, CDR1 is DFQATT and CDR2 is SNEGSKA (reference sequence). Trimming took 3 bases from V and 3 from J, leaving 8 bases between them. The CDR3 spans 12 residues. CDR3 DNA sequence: TGCAGTGCTAGGTCCCGGAAAGAGACCCAGTACTTC. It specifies CSARSRKETQYF.

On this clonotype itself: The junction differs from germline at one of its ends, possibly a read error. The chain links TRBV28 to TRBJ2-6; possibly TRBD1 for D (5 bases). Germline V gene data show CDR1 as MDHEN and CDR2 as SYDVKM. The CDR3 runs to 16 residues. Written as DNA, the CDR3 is TGTGCCAGCAGTTTAACAGTTTTCTCTGGGGCCAACGTCCGGACTTTC. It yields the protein CASSLTVFSGANVRTF.

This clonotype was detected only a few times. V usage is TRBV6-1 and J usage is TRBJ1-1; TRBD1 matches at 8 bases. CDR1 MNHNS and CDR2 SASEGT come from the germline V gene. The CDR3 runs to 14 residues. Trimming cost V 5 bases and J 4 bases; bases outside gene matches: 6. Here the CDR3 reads CASSSRQGSTEAFF. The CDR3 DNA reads TGTGCCAGCAGTTCGCGACAGGGGAGCACTGAAGCTTTCTTT.

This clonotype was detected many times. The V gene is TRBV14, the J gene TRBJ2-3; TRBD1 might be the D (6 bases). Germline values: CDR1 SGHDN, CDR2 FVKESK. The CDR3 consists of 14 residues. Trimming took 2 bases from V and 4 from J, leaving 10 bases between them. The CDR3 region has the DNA TGTGCCAGCAGCCAACACACAGGGTCAGATACGCAGTATTTT. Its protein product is CASSQHTGSDTQYF.

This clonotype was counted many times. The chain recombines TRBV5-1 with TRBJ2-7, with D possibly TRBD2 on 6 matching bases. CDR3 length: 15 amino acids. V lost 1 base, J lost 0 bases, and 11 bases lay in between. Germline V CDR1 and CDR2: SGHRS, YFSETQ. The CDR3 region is CASSLISGASYEQYF. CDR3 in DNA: TGCGCCAGCAGCTTGATTTCGGGAGCCTCCTACGAGCAGTACTTC.

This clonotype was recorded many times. CDR3 protein: CSAQKTVDQPQHF. The CDR3 nucleotides are TGCAGTGCTCAGAAAACGGTAGATCAGCCCCAGCATTTT. The genes are TRBV20-1 and TRBJ1-5; D is unclear. V was trimmed by 5 bases and J by 5 bases, leaving 13 bases between them. This CDR3 spans 13 amino acids. Germline CDR1 and CDR2: DFQATT and SNEGSKA (reference sequence).

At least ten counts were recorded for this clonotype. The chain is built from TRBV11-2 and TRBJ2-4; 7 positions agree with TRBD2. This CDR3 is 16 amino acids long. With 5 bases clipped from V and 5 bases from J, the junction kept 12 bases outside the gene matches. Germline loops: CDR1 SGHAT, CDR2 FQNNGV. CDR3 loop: CASSVEGWGGENIQYF. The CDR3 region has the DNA TGTGCCAGCAGCGTGGAAGGTTGGGGGGGGGAAAACATTCAGTACTTC.

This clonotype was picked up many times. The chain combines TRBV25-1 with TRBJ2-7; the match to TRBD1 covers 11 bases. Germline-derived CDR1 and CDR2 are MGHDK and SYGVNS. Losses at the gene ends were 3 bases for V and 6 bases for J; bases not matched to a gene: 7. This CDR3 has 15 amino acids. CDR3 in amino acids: CASSDSGTGGGEQYF. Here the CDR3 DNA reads TGTGCCAGCAGTGATAGTGGGACAGGGGGAGGCGAGCAGTACTTC.

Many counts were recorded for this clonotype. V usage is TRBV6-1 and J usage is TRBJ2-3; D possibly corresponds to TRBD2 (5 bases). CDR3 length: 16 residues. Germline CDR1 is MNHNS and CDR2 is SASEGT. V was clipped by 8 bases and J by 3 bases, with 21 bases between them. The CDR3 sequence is CASPGSPISVTDTQYF. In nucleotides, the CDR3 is TGTGCCAGCCCGGGGTCCCCTATCAGTGTGACAGATACGCAGTATTTT.